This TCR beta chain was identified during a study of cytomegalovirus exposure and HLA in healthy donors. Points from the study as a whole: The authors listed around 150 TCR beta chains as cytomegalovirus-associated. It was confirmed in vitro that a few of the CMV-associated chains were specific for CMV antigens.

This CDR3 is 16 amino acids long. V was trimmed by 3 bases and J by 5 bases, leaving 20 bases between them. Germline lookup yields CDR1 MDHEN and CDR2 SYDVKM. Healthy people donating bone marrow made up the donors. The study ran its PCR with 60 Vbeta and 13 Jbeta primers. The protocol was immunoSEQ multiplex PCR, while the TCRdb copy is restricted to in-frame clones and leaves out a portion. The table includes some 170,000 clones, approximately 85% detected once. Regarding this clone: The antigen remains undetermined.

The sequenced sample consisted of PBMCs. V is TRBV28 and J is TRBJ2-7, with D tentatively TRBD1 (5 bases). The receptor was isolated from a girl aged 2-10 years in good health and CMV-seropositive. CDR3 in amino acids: CASSLVVWQGDHEQYF. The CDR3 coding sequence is TGTGCCAGCAGTTTGGTAGTGTGGCAGGGCGATCACGAGCAGTACTTC.